This entry describes one T cell receptor beta chain. Its antigen remains unidentified. The V end was cut by 6 bases, the J end by 7 bases, with 18 bases between. CDR1 and CDR2 from the germline V gene are SGHDN and FVKESK. This CDR3 region has 15 residues. This sample was taken from a study of OX40 agonist ivuxolimab in advanced cancers. Study conclusions and caveats: Relative to CD4+ cells, CD8+ T cells on average had more expanded clones.

Only in-frame clones appear in the TCRdb table, and some are missing; sequencing was by immunoSEQ multiplex PCR. The sample includes just under 65,000 clones, about 90% of them seen just once. The sample in question was CD4+ or CD8+ T cells sorted from blood, obtained in a trial of the OX40 agonist ivuxolimab. This sequence originates from an adult with an advanced solid tumor such as melanoma, head and neck, liver or kidney cancer. The chain links TRBV14 to TRBJ2-2, with D maybe TRBD1 (6 bases). In nucleotides, the CDR3 is TGTGCCAGCAGTGGAAGGGGGAGTTTCGTCGGGGAGCTGTTTTTT. Protein product: CASSGRGSFVGELFF.